In this sample, the clone carrying this TCR beta chain turned up a few times. Its antigen is not known. Through template switching, a universal primer site was introduced, and the cDNA contained unique molecular identifiers. TCRdb re-derived calls from the 5' RACE reads in MiXCR, one entry per CDR3 protein. The table includes 1,800,000 or so distinct CDR3 sequences, about 32% detected once. This specimen belongs to a study of identical twins. The CDR3 totals 16 residues. V lost 3 bases and J lost 5; bases outside the gene matches: 13. Germline loops: CDR1 SGHRS, CDR2 YFSETQ. The study, taken as a whole, reports: Invariant cells of the MAIT and iNKT types might have partly distorted the zero-insertion analyses. Within beta out-of-frame sequences, the excess sharing observed between twins was weaker. Its conclusions, products of cross-sectional statistical analysis, did not come from following the same donors.

This sequence joins TRBV5-1 and TRBJ2-5; TRBD1 matches 7 bases. The receptor was derived from a newborn girl in good health. Sample: cord blood. The CDR3 loop reads CASSSRQGASRETQYF. The CDR3 coding sequence is TGCGCCAGCAGCTCCCGACAGGGAGCCTCCAGGGAGACCCAGTACTTC.